The rows below give T cell receptor beta chains drawn from one sample of a study of cytomegalovirus exposure and HLA in healthy donors. Sequencing was performed with immunoSEQ multiplex PCR; in TCRdb, only in-frame clones are kept and a portion is missing. The sample consists of some 150,000 clones, 87% of them appearing once. The sequenced sample consisted of PBMCs. These receptor sequences come from a man aged 18 to 29 in good health and CMV-seropositive. The CDR3 runs from the conserved cysteine through the conserved F or W. Fields, in order: clone size, J gene, D gene, V gene, CDR3 protein, CDR3 DNA. D genes are given only for firm matches. Size values are once, few and many counts, or a class for expanded clones, and some rows have none.

NA	TRBJ1-5	TRBD1	TRBV28	CASSWTGARNQPQHF	TGTGCCAGCAGTTGGACAGGCGCCCGTAATCAGCCCCAGCATTTT
few	TRBJ1-5	NA	TRBV28	CASRDIPVRYSNQPQHF	TGTGCCAGCCGGGACATCCCTGTCCGTTATAGCAATCAGCCCCAGCATTTT
few	TRBJ1-5	TRBD1	TRBV6-5	CASGFPGQGTPQHF	TGTGCCAGCGGATTTCCGGGACAGGGAACGCCCCAGCATTTT
NA	TRBJ2-3	TRBD2	TRBV27	CASNSRGGDTDTQYF	TGTGCCAGCAATTCCCGCGGGGGGGACACAGATACGCAGTATTTT
NA	TRBJ2-7	NA	TRBV7-9	CASSLRAGWDEQYF	TGTGCCAGCAGCTTAAGGGCAGGGTGGGACGAGCAGTACTTC
NA	TRBJ2-7	NA	TRBV5-6	CASSLPQGPYEQYF	TGTGCCAGCAGCTTACCACAGGGCCCCTACGAGCAGTACTTC
NA	TRBJ2-3	TRBD2	TRBV9	CASSVVSGGSTDTQYF	TGTGCCAGCAGCGTAGTTAGCGGGGGGAGCACAGATACGCAGTATTTT
NA	TRBJ1-1	TRBD1	TRBV7-9	CASSTGQGNTEAFF	TGTGCCAGCAGCACCGGACAGGGGAACACTGAAGCTTTCTTT
NA	TRBJ2-1	NA	TRBV6-5	CASSSDRFFYNEQFF	TGTGCCAGCAGTTCAGACAGATTTTTCTACAATGAGCAGTTCTTC
few	TRBJ2-7	NA	TRBV5-1	CASSLNPTDYEQYF	TGCGCCAGCAGCTTGAATCCTACCGACTACGAGCAGTACTTC
NA	TRBJ1-4	NA	TRBV6-6	CASSGVGPATNEKLFF	TGTGCCAGCAGTGGAGTGGGTCCCGCAACTAATGAAAAACTGTTTTTT
few	TRBJ2-7	NA	TRBV4-1	CASSQAQGQSYEQYF	TGCGCCAGCAGCCAAGCTCAAGGACAGAGCTACGAGCAGTACTTC
few	TRBJ1-5	NA	TRBV4-2	CASSQEVQGGNQPQHF	TGTGCCAGCAGCCAAGAGGTACAGGGAGGCAATCAGCCCCAGCATTTT
NA	TRBJ2-2	NA	TRBV5-1	CASSLIPTANTGELFF	TGCGCCAGCAGCTTGATCCCGACTGCGAACACCGGGGAGCTGTTTTTT
NA	TRBJ1-2	NA	TRBV6-5	CASSLKGGDGYTF	TGTGCCAGCAGCTTGAAGGGAGGGGATGGCTACACCTTC
NA	TRBJ2-7	NA	TRBV7-2	CASSRSDSPFSNEQYF	TGTGCCAGCAGCAGATCCGACAGCCCCTTTTCCAACGAGCAGTACTTC
NA	TRBJ2-1	TRBD2	TRBV6-1	CASSEVNTGLANEQFF	TGTGCCAGCAGTGAAGTAAACACCGGACTAGCCAATGAGCAGTTCTTC
NA	TRBJ2-7	NA	TRBV20-1	CSGGRSYEQYF	TGCAGTGGCGGGCGATCCTACGAGCAGTACTTC
NA	TRBJ1-1	NA	TRBV12-5	CASGLYEGGEAFF	TGTGCTAGTGGTTTGTATGAGGGAGGTGAAGCTTTCTTT
NA	TRBJ2-3	NA	TRBV13	CASTTEGMGRIDTQYF	TGTGCCAGCACAACGGAGGGAATGGGAAGGATTGATACGCAGTATTTT
NA	TRBJ1-1	NA	TRBV18	CASSSEDRMNTEAFF	TGTGCCAGCTCATCCGAAGACAGGATGAACACTGAAGCTTTCTTT
NA	TRBJ2-7	TRBD2	TRBV18	CASSPPTSESHEQYF	TGTGCCAGCTCACCCCCGACTAGCGAATCCCACGAGCAGTACTTC
once	TRBJ1-6	NA	TRBV7-8	CASSLILRNNSPLHF	TGTGCCAGCAGCTTAATTTTGAGGAATAATTCACCCCTCCACTTT
NA	TRBJ2-2	NA	TRBV5-1	CASGDAQRANTGELFF	TGCGCCAGCGGGGACGCACAGCGGGCGAACACCGGGGAGCTGTTTTTT
NA	TRBJ2-7	NA	TRBV7-3	CASSLNADTPRCF	TGTGCCAGCAGCTTAAACGCGGACACTCCCAGATGCTTC
NA	TRBJ1-6	TRBD1	TRBV6-5	CASSRQGNSPLHF	TGTGCCAGCAGTAGACAGGGAAATTCACCCCTCCACTTT
NA	TRBJ2-6	TRBD2	TRBV5-1	CAIGPPGGSYSGANVLTF	TGCGCCATTGGACCCCCCGGGGGGAGTTACTCTGGGGCCAACGTCCTGACTTTC
once	TRBJ1-1	NA	TRBV6-5	CASIPGTLGAEAFF	TGTGCCAGCATCCCCGGGACATTAGGTGCTGAAGCTTTCTTT
NA	TRBJ1-2	NA	TRBV28	CASSLLLGANYGYTF	TGTGCCAGCAGCCTCCTTTTAGGGGCGAACTATGGCTACACCTTC
NA	TRBJ2-2	NA	TRBV19	CASSEVAGELFF	TGTGCCAGTTCTGAGGTGGCCGGGGAGCTGTTTTTT
NA	TRBJ1-1	NA	TRBV27	CASSLSGGRWNTEAFF	TGTGCCAGCAGTTTATCGGGGGGGCGGTGGAACACTGAAGCTTTCTTT
NA	TRBJ1-1	NA	TRBV4-1	CASSQGWSSNTEAFF	TGCGCCAGCAGCCAAGGGTGGTCTAGTAACACTGAAGCTTTCTTT
NA	TRBJ2-5	NA	TRBV7-2	CASSLVSEETQYF	TGTGCCAGCAGCTTAGTTAGTGAAGAGACCCAGTACTTC
NA	TRBJ1-2	NA	TRBV29-1	CSVRYGDYYGYTF	TGCAGCGTTCGGTACGGAGATTACTATGGCTACACCTTC
NA	TRBJ2-7	TRBD1	TRBV14	CASSVGQGSYEQYF	TGTGCCAGCAGCGTGGGACAGGGGAGCTACGAGCAGTACTTC
NA	TRBJ2-2	NA	TRBV18	CASSPGLQTGELFF	TGTGCCAGCTCACCAGGGCTTCAGACCGGGGAGCTGTTTTTT
NA	TRBJ1-5	NA	TRBV18	CASSPQAGANQPQHF	TGTGCCAGCTCACCACAGGCAGGGGCAAATCAGCCCCAGCATTTT
NA	TRBJ2-7	TRBD1	TRBV7-9	CASSPTKLGQGLAYEQYF	TGTGCCAGCAGCCCGACTAAATTGGGACAGGGTTTAGCCTACGAGCAGTACTTC
NA	TRBJ1-1	NA	TRBV27	CASRTSRGRLVAEAFF	TGTGCCAGCAGGACGAGCAGGGGAAGGTTAGTGGCTGAAGCTTTCTTT
once	TRBJ2-3	TRBD1	TRBV11-2	CASSFRSGQTASRTDTQYF	TGTGCCAGCAGCTTCAGGTCGGGACAGACGGCCTCCAGGACAGATACGCAGTATTTT
NA	TRBJ1-2	TRBD1	TRBV28	CASSPGQEVYGYTF	TGTGCCAGCAGCCCCGGACAGGAGGTCTATGGCTACACCTTC
NA	TRBJ2-2	TRBD2	TRBV28	CASSLFSAGGHTGELFF	TGTGCCAGCAGTTTATTTTCGGCGGGGGGGCACACCGGGGAGCTGTTTTTT
NA	TRBJ2-1	TRBD1	TRBV19	CASLDRAHNEQFF	TGTGCCAGTTTGGACAGGGCCCACAATGAGCAGTTCTTC
NA	TRBJ1-1	TRBD1	TRBV5-4	CASSFNRGQNTEAFF	TGTGCCAGCAGCTTTAACAGGGGGCAAAATACTGAAGCTTTCTTT
NA	TRBJ1-5	NA	TRBV6-1	CASSVVLGGGNQPQHF	TGTGCCAGCAGTGTGGTCCTGGGAGGAGGCAATCAGCCCCAGCATTTT
once	TRBJ1-5	TRBD1	TRBV11-2	CASSLDRGENQPQHF	TGTGCCAGCAGTCTTGACAGGGGGGAGAATCAGCCCCAGCATTTT
few	TRBJ1-4	NA	TRBV5-6	CASSLKISGGNEKLFF	TGTGCCAGCAGCCTGAAAATTTCGGGAGGGAATGAAAAACTGTTTTTT